What follows are 31 T cell receptor beta chains derived from one specimen sequenced in a study of blood T cells in healthy people across ages. Alongside a J-beta primer mix, a sample-barcoded 5' primer served in a second PCR lasting about 7 to 12 cycles. TCRdb recomputed calls from the 5' RACE reads with MiXCR, one row per CDR3 protein. The sample consists of 780,000 or so distinct CDR3 sequences, about 61% of them appearing once. Sequenced: blood. These TCRs come from a man aged 35-49 years in good health.

Concerning this clonotype itself: This CDR3 fails to terminate in the conserved phenylalanine or tryptophan, so it likely reflects a read error. CDR3 DNA: TGTGCCAGCAGTGAAATCGGGGACAAAAAAGAGACCCAGTACTAC. It yields the protein CASSEIGDKKETQYY. The V call is TRBV25-1, the J call TRBJ2-5, with a tentative D call TRBD1 (6 bases). The CDR3 runs to 15 residues. The germline V gene encodes CDR1 MGHDK and CDR2 SYGVNS. V lost 2 bases and J 3 bases, leaving 13 bases between the germline ends.

This clonotype was found once. V gene TRBV7-3 combines with J gene TRBJ2-5; the D gene is possibly TRBD2 (5 bases). Germline V gene data show CDR1 as SGHTA and CDR2 as FQGTGA. The CDR3 totals 14 residues. Trimming left V 2 bases short and J 11 bases short, with 18 bases between. The chain's CDR3 is CASSLGSVYNEQYF. The CDR3 nucleotides read TGTGCCAGCAGCTTAGGTAGCGTCTACAATGAGCAGTACTTC.

On this clonotype itself: Germline and junction disagree at one end, which may indicate a read error. This rearrangement joins TRBV20-1 to TRBJ2-3, with D perhaps given as TRBD1 or TRBD2 (5 bases each). There are 15 residues in the CDR3. CDR1 is DFQATT and CDR2 is SNEGSKA in the germline V gene (reference sequence). The CDR3 is CSASKGAGTTDMQYF. CDR3 nucleotides: TGCAGTGCTTCCAAAGGGGCGGGTACCACAGATATGCAGTATTTT.

The chain carries TRBV3-1 and TRBJ1-2; D is ambiguous. Deletions cut 0 bases from V and 5 bases from J, with 7 bases between. CDR3 length: 13 residues. Germline CDR1 and CDR2: LGHDT and YNNKEL (reference sequence). CDR3 sequence: CASSQEGWYGYTF. In DNA, the CDR3 is TGTGCCAGCAGCCAAGAAGGTTGGTATGGCTACACCTTC.

The chain recombines TRBV3-1 with TRBJ2-3; maybe TRBD2 (5 bases). This CDR3 is built from 16 residues. The germline V gene has CDR1 LGHDT and CDR2 YNNKEL (reference sequence). Trimming pared 1 base from V and 1 base from J, leaving 12 bases between. In nucleotides, the CDR3 is TGTGCCAGCAGCCAAGGGGAAAATAGCGGCACAGATACGCAGTATTTT. Amino acids: CASSQGENSGTDTQYF.

J is TRBJ2-3 and V is TRBV7-2; the match to TRBD1 covers 9 bases. Per germline, CDR1 SGHTA and CDR2 FQGNSA. J gave up 5 bases and V 5 bases, and 11 bases lay outside the gene matches. The CDR3 is made up of 16 amino acids. CDR3 sequence reads: CASSQGRDRVQDTQYF. As DNA, the CDR3 is TGTGCCAGCAGCCAAGGAAGGGACAGGGTCCAAGATACGCAGTATTTT.

This clonotype appeared a few times. CDR3: CSVHRVYGGYTF. In DNA, the CDR3 is TGCAGCGTGCACAGGGTATACGGTGGCTACACCTTC. The chain uses TRBV29-1 and TRBJ1-2; a possible D gene is TRBD1 (6 bases). Germline CDR1 and CDR2: SQVTM and ANQGSEA. CDR3 length: 12 amino acids. V was pared by 6 bases and J by 7 bases, with 15 bases between. The whole variable domain, remainder taken from reference TRBV29-1 and TRBJ1-2, is SAVISQKPSRDICQRGTSLTIQCQVDSQVTMMFWYRQQPGQSLTLIATANQGSEATYESGFVIDKFPISRPNLTFSTLTVSNMSPEDSSIYLCSVHRVYGGYTFGSGTRLTVV.

The rearrangement links TRBV6-6 to TRBJ2-7, with D perhaps matching TRBD1 (6 bases). The CDR3 totals 16 residues. V was clipped by 4 bases and J by 2 bases, with 18 bases between them. The V gene's germline CDR1 is MNHNY and CDR2 SVGAGI (reference sequence). The CDR3 loop reads CASSSASVNRAYEQYF. The CDR3 bases are TGTGCCAGCAGTTCCGCCTCCGTGAACAGGGCCTACGAGCAGTACTTC.

This clonotype was seen only once. The rearrangement uses TRBV5-1 and TRBJ2-5; the D is unclear. The assigned J gene may be wrong: the sequence end matches TRBJ2-7 better. The CDR3 extends over 12 amino acids. Germline values: CDR1 SGHRS, CDR2 YFSETQ. CDR3 DNA: TGCGCCAGCAGCTTGGTTGGGGTCGAGCAGTACTTC. Its translation: CASSLVGVEQYF.

A word on this clonotype: Germline is not matched at one junction end, which may reflect a read error. The V gene is TRBV20-1, the J gene TRBJ2-4; 11 bases line up with TRBD1. The end of the DNA aligns better with TRBJ2-7, so the J call may be wrong. This CDR3 has 16 residues. From germline, CDR1 is DFQATT and CDR2 SNEGSKA (reference sequence). CDR3 coding DNA: TGCAGTGCTAAGGGGACAGGGGGAAGCAGATCCTGCGAGCAGTACTTC. Translation gives CSAKGTGGSRSCEQYF.

This rearrangement joins TRBV10-3 to TRBJ2-1; 10 bases are shared with TRBD2. Per the germline V gene, CDR1 is ENHRY and CDR2 is SYGVKD. CDR3 length: 15 amino acids. V lost 6 bases to trimming and J lost 5 bases; unmatched junction nucleotides: 7. The CDR3 reads CAIRGAGGPHNEQFF. DNA for the CDR3: TGTGCCATCAGGGGAGCGGGAGGGCCACACAATGAGCAGTTCTTC.

This clonotype was seen a handful of times. This chain connects TRBV5-1 to TRBJ2-1; D is possibly TRBD1 (7 bases). Per the germline V gene, CDR1 is SGHRS and CDR2 is YFSETQ. The CDR3 is made up of 14 amino acids. Trimming removed 0 bases from V and 7 bases from J, with 11 bases in between. CDR3 nucleotides: TGCGCCAGCAGCTTGGTTCAGGGGGGTAATGAGCAGTTCTTC. It is translated as CASSLVQGGNEQFF.

The chain is built from TRBV2 and TRBJ2-7; 7 bases map to TRBD2. The DNA end favors TRBJ2-5, so the J call may be wrong. Germline CDR1 SNHLY, CDR2 FYNNEI. This CDR3 has 11 residues. The CDR3: CASATSETQYF. CDR3 bases: TGTGCCAGTGCGACTAGCGAGACCCAGTACTTC.

The chain has TRBV7-3 and TRBJ2-1, with TRBD2 matching 9 bases. CDR1 and CDR2 (germline): SGHTA, FQGTGA. The ends lost 5 bases at V and 0 bases at J; junction bases unmatched: 5. The CDR3 loop spans 16 amino acids. The CDR3 loop reads CASSGVAGASYNEQFF. In DNA, the CDR3 is TGTGCCAGCAGCGGGGTAGCGGGAGCCTCCTACAATGAGCAGTTCTTC.

This chain links TRBV4-2 with TRBJ2-1; either TRBD1 or TRBD2 may fit D (5 bases each). The V gene lost 1 base and the J gene lost 6 bases, with 10 bases spanning the gap. This CDR3 region has 14 residues. The V gene's germline CDR1 is LGHNA and CDR2 YNFKEQ. This chain's CDR3 is CASSQGDGLNEQFF. The CDR3 DNA is TGTGCCAGCAGCCAAGGGGACGGACTCAATGAGCAGTTCTTC.

This chain uses TRBV7-9 with TRBJ1-5, with D unclear. CDR3 length equals 13 residues. V shed 0 bases and J shed 6 bases, with 6 bases lying between them. CDR1 is SEHNR and CDR2 is FQNEAQ in the germline V gene (reference sequence). The CDR3 coding sequence is TGTGCCAGCAGCTTAGCGTGGGGTCAGCCCCAGCATTTT. This sequence encodes CASSLAWGQPQHF. Supplemented by reference TRBV7-9 and TRBJ1-5, the full variable domain reads DTGVSQNPRHKITKRGQNVTFRCDPISEHNRLYWYRQTLGQGPEFLTYFQNEAQLEKSRLLSDRFSAERPKGSFSTLEIQRTEQGDSAMYLCASSLAWGQPQHFGDGTRLSIL.

The chain combines TRBV4-2 with TRBJ2-3; D call uncertain. Germline CDR1 LGHNA, CDR2 YNFKEQ. Trimming took 1 base from V and 0 from J, leaving 11 bases between them. The CDR3 runs 16 residues. CDR3 region: CASSQATLGSTDTQYF. CDR3 nucleotide sequence: TGTGCCAGCAGCCAAGCGACATTGGGTAGCACAGATACGCAGTATTTT.

The rearrangement joins TRBV20-1 to TRBJ2-3; D gene uncertain. Trimming took off 3 bases at V and 6 bases at J, with 7 bases between the two ends. CDR3 length: 11 residues. Germline lookup yields CDR1 DFQATT and CDR2 SNEGSKA (reference sequence). CDR3 amino acids: CSARASDTQYF. The CDR3 DNA is TGCAGTGCTAGGGCATCGGATACGCAGTATTTT.

This sequence joins TRBV11-2 and TRBJ2-4; 8 positions agree with TRBD1. Matching the DNA end better, TRBJ2-7 makes the J call doubtful. Germline-derived CDR1 and CDR2 are SGHAT and FQNNGV. The CDR3 is made up of 13 amino acids. The CDR3 reads CASSFDRGSEQYF. The CDR3 DNA reads as TGTGCCAGCAGCTTCGACAGGGGCAGCGAGCAGTACTTC.

This sequence joins TRBV27 and TRBJ2-3; D ambiguous. The V end lost 4 bases, the J end lost 3 bases, and 11 bases lay between the germline ends. The CDR3 is made up of 14 amino acids. The germline gives CDR1 MNHEY, CDR2 SMNVEV (reference sequence). DNA of the CDR3: TGTGCCAGCAGTTCACTCACGGTGACAGATACGCAGTATTTT. Its translation: CASSSLTVTDTQYF.

The rearrangement links TRBV28 to TRBJ2-7; 7 bases agree with TRBD1. The CDR3 sequence is 16 residues long. Germline V lookup: CDR1 MDHEN, CDR2 SYDVKM. J lost 4 bases, V lost 5 bases, and 14 bases had no gene match. The DNA of the CDR3 is TGTGCCAGCAGTCTCCGGGGACAGTGGGTCCCGTACGAGCAGTACTTC. Translating it yields CASSLRGQWVPYEQYF.

This clonotype was counted a few times. V gene TRBV12-3 or TRBV12-4 combines with J gene TRBJ2-5; the D gene is possibly TRBD2 (6 bases). The CDR3 length is 14 residues. With 8 bases removed from V and 9 bases from J, the gap between germline ends came to 22 bases. The CDR3 sequence is CASGPTRGFTAQYF. As DNA, the CDR3 is TGTGCCAGCGGGCCTACACGGGGGTTTACGGCCCAGTACTTC.

This clonotype has only a few counts. The rearrangement joins TRBV6-5 to TRBJ2-7; D is perhaps TRBD1 (5 bases). This CDR3 contains 15 residues. Germline CDR1 is MNHEY and CDR2 is SVGAGI. Deletions cut 4 bases from V and 0 bases from J, with 13 bases between. The CDR3 DNA follows: TGTGCCAGCAGTTCGAGACGACAGAGCTCCTACGAGCAGTACTTC. Its protein is CASSSRRQSSYEQYF.

This clonotype was detected a few times. The rearrangement links TRBV6-1 to TRBJ2-7; D is possibly TRBD2 (5 bases). The V and J ends lost 6 bases and 0 bases respectively, with 12 bases between them. From germline, CDR1 is MNHNS and CDR2 SASEGT. The CDR3 sequence is 14 residues long. This chain's CDR3 is CASSPERDSYEQYF. For the CDR3, the DNA is TGTGCCAGCAGCCCCGAGAGGGACTCCTACGAGCAGTACTTC.

The chain recombines TRBV14 with TRBJ2-7; TRBD2 agrees at 12 bases. V gave up 0 bases and J gave up 7 bases; unmatched junction bases: 13. Germline V gene sequence: CDR1 SGHDN, CDR2 FVKESK. The CDR3 contains 18 residues. The CDR3 protein is CASSQDRTSGATYNEQYF. Here the CDR3 DNA reads TGTGCCAGCAGCCAAGATCGGACTAGCGGGGCAACCTACAATGAGCAGTACTTC.

The DNA for the CDR3 is TGTGCCAGCAGCCAAGATAGGGACAAAGGGTCCCATCGAGAGACCCAGTACTTC. This codes for CASSQDRDKGSHRETQYF. The rearrangement joins TRBV4-2 to TRBJ2-4, with D possibly matching TRBD1 (6 bases). The J call is doubtful: the DNA matches TRBJ2-5 better. Germline CDR1 and CDR2: LGHNA and YNFKEQ. The CDR3 covers 18 residues.

This clonotype appeared a few times. This chain uses TRBV7-2 with TRBJ2-7; 7 bases agree with TRBD2. The V segment lost 2 bases and the J segment 2 bases; nucleotides outside the gene matches: 3. Germline V gene data show CDR1 as SGHTA and CDR2 as FQGNSA. This CDR3 has 14 residues. The CDR3 DNA sequence: TGTGCCAGCAGCTTATCTAGCGGAGCCTACGAGCAGTACTTC. This gives the protein CASSLSSGAYEQYF.

The chain combines TRBV12-3 or TRBV12-4 with TRBJ2-7; TRBD2 matches at 7 bases. The trim removed 8 bases at V and 3 bases at J, leaving 7 bases unmatched. The CDR3 totals 13 residues. The chain's CDR3 is CASERGSFYEQYF. The CDR3 DNA reads TGTGCCAGCGAGCGGGGCAGTTTCTACGAGCAGTACTTC.

This clonotype appeared a single time. The chain recombines TRBV21-1 with TRBJ2-1. TRBV21-1 is marked as a pseudogene. CDR3 length: 17 residues. CDR3 protein: CASSKDWDGRSYNEQFF. CDR3 sequence (DNA): TGTGCCAGCAGCAAAGATTGGGATGGGCGCTCCTACAATGAGCAGTTCTTC.

The V call is TRBV12-5, the J call TRBJ1-2, with D unclear. V lost 5 bases, J lost 8 bases, and 12 bases lay in between. The CDR3 is 12 amino acids. Germline V gene data show CDR1 as LGHNT and CDR2 as FRNRAP. Here the CDR3 reads CASGPAGGGYTF. The DNA of the CDR3 is TGTGCTAGTGGTCCCGCGGGAGGCGGCTACACCTTC.

The rearrangement links TRBV29-1 to TRBJ1-2, with TRBD1 as a possible D gene (6 bases). The CDR3 has 12 residues. Germline assignment: CDR1 SQVTM and CDR2 ANQGSEA. The ends were cut back, 4 bases at V and 4 bases at J, with 10 bases in the middle. CDR3 in DNA: TGCAGCGTTGGATTAGGGGGCTATGGCTACACCTTC. Residues: CSVGLGGYGYTF.